This T cell receptor (beta chain) is drawn from a study of shared clonotypes between healthy human individuals. Deletions cut 7 bases from V and 8 bases from J, with 18 bases between. CDR1 and CDR2 (germline): SGHDT, YYEEEE. This CDR3 is 13 amino acids long. Assay used: immunoSEQ multiplex PCR; TCRdb lists only in-frame clones, some missing. The profile shows about a million clones, 76% of them singletons. Sequenced input: memory CD4+ T cells sorted from blood. As to subset: CD45RA-negative fraction. J is TRBJ1-2 and V is TRBV5-6, with D possibly being TRBD1 (6 bases). This TCR came from a man younger than 30 in good health. CDR3 sequence (DNA): TGTGCCAGCGGCCGCGGGGGGGCGCGCGGCTACACCTTC. This gives the protein CASGRGGARGYTF. Together with reference TRBV5-6 and TRBJ1-2, the CDR3 gives the full variable domain: DAGVTQSPTHLIKTRGQQVTLRCSPKSGHDTVSWYQQALGQGPQFIFQYYEEEERQRGNFPDRFSGHQFPNYSSELNVNALLLGDSALYLCASGRGGARGYTFGSGTRLTVV.